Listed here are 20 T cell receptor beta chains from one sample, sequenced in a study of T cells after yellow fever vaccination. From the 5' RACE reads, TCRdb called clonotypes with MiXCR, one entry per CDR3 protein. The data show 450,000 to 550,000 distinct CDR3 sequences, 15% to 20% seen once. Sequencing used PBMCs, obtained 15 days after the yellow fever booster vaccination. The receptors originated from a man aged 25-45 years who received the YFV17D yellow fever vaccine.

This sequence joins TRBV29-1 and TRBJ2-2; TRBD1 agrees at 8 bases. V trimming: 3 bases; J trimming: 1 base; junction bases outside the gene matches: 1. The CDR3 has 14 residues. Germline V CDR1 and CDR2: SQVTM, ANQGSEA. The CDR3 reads CSVETGVNTGELFF. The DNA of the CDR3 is TGCAGCGTTGAGACAGGGGTGAACACCGGGGAGCTGTTTTTT.

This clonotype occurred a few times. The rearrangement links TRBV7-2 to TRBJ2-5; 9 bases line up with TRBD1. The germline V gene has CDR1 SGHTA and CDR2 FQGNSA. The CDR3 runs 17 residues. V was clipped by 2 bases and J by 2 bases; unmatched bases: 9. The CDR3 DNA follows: TGTGCCAGCAGCTTAATGATCCTGACAGGGGGGCAAGAGACCCAGTACTTC. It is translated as CASSLMILTGGQETQYF.

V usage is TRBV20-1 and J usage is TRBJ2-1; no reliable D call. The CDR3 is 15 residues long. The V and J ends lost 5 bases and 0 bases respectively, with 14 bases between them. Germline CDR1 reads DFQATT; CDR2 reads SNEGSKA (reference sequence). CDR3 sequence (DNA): TGCAGTGCTCCTGGCAGGCCTGCCTCCTACAATGAGCAGTTCTTC. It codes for CSAPGRPASYNEQFF.

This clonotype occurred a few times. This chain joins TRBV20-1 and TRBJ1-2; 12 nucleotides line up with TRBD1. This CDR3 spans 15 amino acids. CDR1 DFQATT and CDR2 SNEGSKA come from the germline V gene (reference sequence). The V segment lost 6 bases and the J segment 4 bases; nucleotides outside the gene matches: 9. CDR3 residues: CSAPRDRGLIYGYTF. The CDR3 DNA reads TGCAGTGCCCCTAGGGACAGGGGGCTTATCTATGGCTACACCTTC.

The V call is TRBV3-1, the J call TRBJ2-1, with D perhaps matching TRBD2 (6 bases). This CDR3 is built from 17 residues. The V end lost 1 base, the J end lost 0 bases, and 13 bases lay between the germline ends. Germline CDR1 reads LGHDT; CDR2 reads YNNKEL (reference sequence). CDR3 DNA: TGTGCCAGCAGCCAAGCCGCGGGGCCGACCTCCTACAATGAGCAGTTCTTC. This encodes CASSQAAGPTSYNEQFF.

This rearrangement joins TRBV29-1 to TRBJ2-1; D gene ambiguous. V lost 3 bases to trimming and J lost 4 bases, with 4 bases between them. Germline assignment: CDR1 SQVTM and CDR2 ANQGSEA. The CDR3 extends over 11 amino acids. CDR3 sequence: CSVEWYNEQFF. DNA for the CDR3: TGCAGCGTTGAGTGGTACAATGAGCAGTTCTTC.

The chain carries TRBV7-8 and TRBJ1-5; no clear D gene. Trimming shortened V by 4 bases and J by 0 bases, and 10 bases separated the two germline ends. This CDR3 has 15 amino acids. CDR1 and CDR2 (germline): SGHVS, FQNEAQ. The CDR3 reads CASSSRGSSNQPQHF. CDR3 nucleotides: TGTGCCAGCAGCTCCCGAGGTAGTAGCAATCAGCCCCAGCATTTT.

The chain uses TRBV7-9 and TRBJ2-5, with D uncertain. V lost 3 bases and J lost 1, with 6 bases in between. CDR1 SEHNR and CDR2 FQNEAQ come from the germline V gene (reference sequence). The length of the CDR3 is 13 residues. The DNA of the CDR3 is TGTGCCAGCAGCTTCTCGACCCAAGAGACCCAGTACTTC. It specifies CASSFSTQETQYF.

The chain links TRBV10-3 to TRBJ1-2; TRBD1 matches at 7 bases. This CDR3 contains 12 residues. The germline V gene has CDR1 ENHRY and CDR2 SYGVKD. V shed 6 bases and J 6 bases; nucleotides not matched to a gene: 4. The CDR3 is CAISPGTDGYTF. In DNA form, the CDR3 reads TGTGCCATCAGCCCCGGGACAGATGGCTACACCTTC.

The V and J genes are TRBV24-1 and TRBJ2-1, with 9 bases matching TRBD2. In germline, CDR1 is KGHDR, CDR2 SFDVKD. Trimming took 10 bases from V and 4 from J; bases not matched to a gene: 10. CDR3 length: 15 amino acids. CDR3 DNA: TGTGCCACGGCAAAGCGGGAGGATTTATACAATGAGCAGTTCTTC. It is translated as CATAKREDLYNEQFF.

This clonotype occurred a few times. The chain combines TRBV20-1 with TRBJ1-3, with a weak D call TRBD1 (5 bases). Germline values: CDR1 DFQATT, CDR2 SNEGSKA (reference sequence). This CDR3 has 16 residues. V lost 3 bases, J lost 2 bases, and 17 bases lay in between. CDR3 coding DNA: TGCAGTGCTAGCGGGGGGGGACGCCGGGCTGGAAACACCATATATTTT. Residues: CSASGGGRRAGNTIYF.

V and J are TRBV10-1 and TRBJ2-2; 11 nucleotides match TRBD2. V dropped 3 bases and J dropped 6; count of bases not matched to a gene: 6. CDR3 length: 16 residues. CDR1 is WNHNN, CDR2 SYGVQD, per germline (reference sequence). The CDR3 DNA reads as TGCGCCAGCAGTGACCTACTAGCGGGAGTGCCCGGGGAGCTGTTTTTT. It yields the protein CASSDLLAGVPGELFF.

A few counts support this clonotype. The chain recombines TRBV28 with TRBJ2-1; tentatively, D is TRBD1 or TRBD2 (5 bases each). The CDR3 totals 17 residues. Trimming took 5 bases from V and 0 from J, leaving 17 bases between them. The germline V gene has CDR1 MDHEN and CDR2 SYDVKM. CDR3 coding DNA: TGTGCCAGCAGTATCGCCGGGACCAGTAGCTCCTACAATGAGCAGTTCTTC. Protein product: CASSIAGTSSSYNEQFF.

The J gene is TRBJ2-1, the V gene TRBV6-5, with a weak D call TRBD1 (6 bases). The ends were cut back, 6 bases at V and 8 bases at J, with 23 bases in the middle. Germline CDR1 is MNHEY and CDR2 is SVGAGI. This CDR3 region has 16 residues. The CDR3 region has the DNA TGTGCCAGCAGCACACCAGCCCTCCAGGGGTACGATGAGCAGTTCTTC. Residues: CASSTPALQGYDEQFF.

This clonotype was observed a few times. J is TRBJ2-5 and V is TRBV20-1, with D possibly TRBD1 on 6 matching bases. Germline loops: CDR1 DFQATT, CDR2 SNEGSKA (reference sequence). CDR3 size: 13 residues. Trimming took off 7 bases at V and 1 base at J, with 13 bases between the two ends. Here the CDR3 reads CSVNRDIQETQYF. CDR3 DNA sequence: TGCAGTGTAAACCGGGACATCCAAGAGACCCAGTACTTC.

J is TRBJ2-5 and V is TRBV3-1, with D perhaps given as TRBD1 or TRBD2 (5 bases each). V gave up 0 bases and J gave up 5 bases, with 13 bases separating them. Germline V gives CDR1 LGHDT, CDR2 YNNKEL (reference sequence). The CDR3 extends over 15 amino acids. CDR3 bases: TGTGCCAGCAGCCAAGATGGAAGGGGCGGGGAGACCCAGTACTTC. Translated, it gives CASSQDGRGGETQYF.

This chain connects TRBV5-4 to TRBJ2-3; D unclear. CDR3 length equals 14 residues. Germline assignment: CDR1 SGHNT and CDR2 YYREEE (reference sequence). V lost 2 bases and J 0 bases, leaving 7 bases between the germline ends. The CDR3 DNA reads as TGTGCCAGCAGCTTATACCAGAGCACAGATACGCAGTATTTT. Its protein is CASSLYQSTDTQYF.

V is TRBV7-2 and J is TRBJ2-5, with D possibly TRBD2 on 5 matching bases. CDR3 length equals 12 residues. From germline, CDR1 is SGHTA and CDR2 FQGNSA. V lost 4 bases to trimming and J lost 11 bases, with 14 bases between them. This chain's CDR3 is CASSSGFLQQYF. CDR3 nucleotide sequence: TGTGCCAGCAGCTCGGGATTCCTTCAACAGTACTTC.

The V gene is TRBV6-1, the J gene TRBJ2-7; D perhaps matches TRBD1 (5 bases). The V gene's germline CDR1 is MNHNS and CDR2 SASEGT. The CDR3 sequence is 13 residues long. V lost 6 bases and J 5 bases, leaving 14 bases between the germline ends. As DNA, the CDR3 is TGTGCCAGCAGGAGACCAGGGCCCCACGAGCAGTACTTC. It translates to CASRRPGPHEQYF.

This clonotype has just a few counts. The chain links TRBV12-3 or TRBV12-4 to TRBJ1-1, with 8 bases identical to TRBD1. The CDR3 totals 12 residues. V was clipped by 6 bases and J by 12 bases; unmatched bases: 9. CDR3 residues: CASRPTGGVTFF. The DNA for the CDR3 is TGTGCCAGCAGACCCACAGGGGGAGTAACTTTCTTT.